A selection of T cell receptor beta chains follows, all from one sample in a study of tumor and adjacent non-tumor tissue in lung cancer. TCRdb redid the calling of the multiplex PCR reads with MiXCR, one entry per CDR3 protein. This sample yields some 80,000 distinct CDR3 sequences, of which 70% to 90% are seen a single time; 51% belongs to the top ten. The source material was distant non-tumor lung tissue. Receptors originate from a man aged 55 to 70 with non-small cell lung cancer. Both conserved end residues are part of each CDR3. Fields, in order: J gene, clone size, D gene, V gene, CDR3 DNA, CDR3 protein. The D gene is left open where the match is weak. The size field is filled for only some rows; it gives once, few, many or a size class.

TRBJ2-7	few	.	TRBV7-8	TGTGCCAGCAGCTTGGACAGTGCCTCTCGGGAGCAGTACTTC	CASSLDSASREQYF
TRBJ2-1	.	TRBD2	TRBV11-2	TGTACTAGCAGCTTGGATCGACTAGCGGGAGTAGGTGATAAGCAGTTCTTC	CTSSLDRLAGVGDKQFF
TRBJ2-2	.	TRBD1	TRBV28	TGTGTCAACATTTCTTCCGGGACAGGAGTTACCGGGGAGCTGTTTTTT	CVNISSGTGVTGELFF
TRBJ2-3	.	TRBD2	TRBV11-2	TGTGCCATGAGCTTTTTAGCGGGGGGCGTTCAGCAGTATTTT	CAMSFLAGGVQQYF
TRBJ1-6	.	.	TRBV20-1	TGCAGTGCTAACCCGGACGGCAGGCGAGTGAAGCACCGGACACCCCTCCACTTT	CSANPDGRRVKHRTPLHF
TRBJ1-5	.	.	TRBV5-6	TGTGCCAGCAGCACCTATCAGGGACTCAGGCAGCCCCTGCATTTT	CASSTYQGLRQPLHF
TRBJ2-1	.	.	TRBV6-1	TGTGCCAGCAGTGCTCTAGAGGGAGCCCTCAATGAGCAGTCCTTC	CASSALEGALNEQSF
TRBJ2-7	.	TRBD2	TRBV6-5	TGTGACAGCAGTTACCACTGGGACGGGGACTACGAACAGTACTTC	CDSSYHWDGDYEQYF
TRBJ2-7	.	TRBD1	TRBV4-3	TGCGCCAGCAGCCAAGGAATCAGGACAGGAGCCGCCTACAAGCCGTACTTC	CASSQGIRTGAAYKPYF
TRBJ1-1	.	.	TRBV6-5	TGTGCCTGCAGTCCCTATACGGCGGGGTACACTGAAGCTTTCTTT	CACSPYTAGYTEAFF
TRBJ2-5	few	.	TRBV11-2	TGTGCCAGCAGTTCCACAATGGTGAGGCCAAAGGAGACCCAGTACTTC	CASSSTMVRPKETQYF
TRBJ2-2	.	.	TRBV20-1	TGCAGTGCTAGAGTAGGGACCCTTTGGGATGGGGAGCTGTTTTTT	CSARVGTLWDGELFF
TRBJ2-2	.	.	TRBV4-3	TGCGCCAACAGCCCCAGACTGGATGGGGGCGGCACCGGGGAGCTGTTTTTT	CANSPRLDGGGTGELFF
TRBJ2-7	once	.	TRBV6-5	TGTGCCAGCGGCAATAGGGGAGTCACTAGCTGCGAGCAGTACTTC	CASGNRGVTSCEQYF
TRBJ1-1	.	TRBD1	TRBV24-1	TGTGCCACCAGTGATTCTATACAGGGGTACACTGAAGCTTTCTTT	CATSDSIQGYTEAFF
TRBJ2-2	.	.	TRBV5-4	TGTGCCAGCAGCTTGGATGGTCAGCGGCAAACGAACACCGTGAAGCTGTTTTTT	CASSLDGQRQTNTVKLFF
TRBJ2-2	.	TRBD2	TRBV29-1	TGCAGCGCTAGAGGACTAGCGGGAGCCCGGAACATCGGGGAGCTGCTTTTT	CSARGLAGARNIGELLF
TRBJ2-3	.	.	TRBV6-5	TGTGCCAGCAGTTACTACACCGTGGGTCGGGATACGCATTATTTT	CASSYYTVGRDTHYF
TRBJ1-2	many	.	TRBV4-1	TGCACCAGCAGCCAAGAATCCGCCCCCCCGGGGGGATATGGCTACACCTTC	CTSSQESAPPGGYGYTF
TRBJ2-5	many	TRBD1	TRBV12-3/TRBV12-4	TGTGCCAGCAGCGGGACAGGGCAAGAGACCCAGTACTTC	CASSGTGQETQYF
TRBJ2-2	.	.	TRBV5-4	TGTACAAGCAGCCTCCCTGCGGGGGCGTCGAACACGAGGGAGCTGTTTTTT	CTSSLPAGASNTRELFF
TRBJ2-3	.	.	TRBV11-1	TGTACCAGCGGACAGACTAGCATAGATACGCAGTATTTT	CTSGQTSIDTQYF
TRBJ2-5	.	.	TRBV11-2	TGTGCCAGTTGCTCCATAATGGGGGGGCCTAAGGAGACCCAGTACTTC	CASCSIMGGPKETQYF
TRBJ2-1	.	TRBD1	TRBV12-3/TRBV12-4	TGTGCCAGCAGTACTGACAGGGGACATCCCTACAATGAGCAGTCCTTC	CASSTDRGHPYNEQSF
TRBJ2-2	many	.	TRBV7-8	TGTGCCAGCAGCTTAGCCGGGGGGCTCCGGTCCGGGGAGCTGTTTTTT	CASSLAGGLRSGELFF
TRBJ2-3	.	.	TRBV4-3	TGCCCCAGCAGCCAAAATAGAGCGGGCACCATAGATACGCAGTATTTT	CPSSQNRAGTIDTQYF
TRBJ2-3	.	TRBD1	TRBV11-3	TGTGCCAGCAGTTTCGTGAAGGGGGCGAGGGATATGCAGTATTTT	CASSFVKGARDMQYF
TRBJ1-1	.	.	TRBV11-3	TGTGCCAGCAGTTCGCGCGGACGGCAGAGTGAAGCTTTCTTT	CASSSRGRQSEAFF
TRBJ2-7	.	.	TRBV10-2	TGCACCAGCAGAGGACTATTTTCCCACGAGCAGTACTTC	CTSRGLFSHEQYF
TRBJ2-5	.	TRBD2	TRBV6-1	TGTGCCAGCAGTGAACGAACTAGCGGGGGTAAGACCCAGAACTTC	CASSERTSGGKTQNF
TRBJ2-2	many	.	TRBV20-1	TGCAGTGCTCGTAGCCTCGGAGAATATAACACCGGGGAGCTGTTTTTT	CSARSLGEYNTGELFF
TRBJ2-7	once	.	TRBV20-1	TGCAGAGCTAGTGCGGTCACCTACGAGGAATACTTC	CRASAVTYEEYF
TRBJ2-5	.	.	TRBV11-2	TGTGCCAGCACCGTAGGGGGAGAGACTCTGTACTTC	CASTVGGETLYF
TRBJ2-3	.	.	TRBV7-9	TGTGACAGCAGCTTTTCCCTAGCAGGACGCACAGATAAGCAGTATTTT	CDSSFSLAGRTDKQYF
TRBJ1-1	.	.	TRBV6-5	TGTGCCAGCAGTTACTCGAAATTCACTGAAGCTTTCTTT	CASSYSKFTEAFF
TRBJ2-2	few	TRBD1	TRBV11-1	TGTGCCAGCAGCTTAAAACGACAGGGCACCGGGGAGCTGTTTTTT	CASSLKRQGTGELFF
TRBJ2-1	.	TRBD1	TRBV4-1	TGCGCCAGCAGCCAAGATCAGGGTCCCAGGGGGCGGGGTGAGCAGTTCTTT	CASSQDQGPRGRGEQFF
TRBJ2-2	.	.	TRBV11-2	TGTGCCAGCAACTTAGAACCCCCCACTAGTTCCGGGGACCTGTTTTTT	CASNLEPPTSSGDLFF
TRBJ1-1	.	.	TRBV11-2	TGTGTTAGCATCTTAGGAGGGGCTCGAACTGAAGCTTTCTTT	CVSILGGARTEAFF
TRBJ1-4	.	TRBD1	TRBV4-1	TGCGCCAGCAGCCAATGCTGGGACAGTAATGAAAAACTGTTTTTT	CASSQCWDSNEKLFF
TRBJ1-6	.	TRBD1	TRBV20-1	TGCAATGATAATGACAGGGTGCGGTATAATTCACCCCTCCACTTT	CNDNDRVRYNSPLHF
TRBJ2-1	.	.	TRBV6-1	TGTGTCAGCAAGGGGGGGGCGACGTACAATGAACAGTTCTTC	CVSKGGATYNEQFF
TRBJ1-1	.	.	TRBV11-2	TGTACCAGCAGCTTATTGTCCCGGGGGGTCACTGAAGCTTTCTTT	CTSSLLSRGVTEAFF
TRBJ1-1	.	TRBD1	TRBV5-4	TGTACCAGCGGCGCCGGTCGACAGGGACGAGGCGACACTGAAACTTTCTTT	CTSGAGRQGRGDTETFF
TRBJ2-1	.	TRBD2	TRBV5-4	TGTGCCATCAGCTTTATAGCGGGGCCTAACAATGAACAGTTTTTC	CAISFIAGPNNEQFF
TRBJ2-5	.	TRBD1	TRBV6-1	TGTGCCAGCCACCCCCTGACAGGGGGCGAGACCCAGTACTTC	CASHPLTGGETQYF
TRBJ1-6	.	.	TRBV7-9	TGTGCCAGCAGGGGGAGAGGGAGGAGTTCACCCCTCCACTTT	CASRGRGRSSPLHF
TRBJ1-4	.	.	TRBV11-3	TGTGCCAGCAGTTTACAGGGTAGCGAAAATCTGTTTTTT	CASSLQGSENLFF
TRBJ2-6	.	TRBD1	TRBV11-2	TGTGCCAGCAGCTTAATTCCGAAGGACAGGCCCTCTGGGGCCAACATCCTGACTTTC	CASSLIPKDRPSGANILTF
TRBJ1-5	many	.	TRBV12-3/TRBV12-4	TGTGCCAGCAGTCCCCAGGCAGGGACGAGCAATCAGCCCCAGCATTTT	CASSPQAGTSNQPQHF
TRBJ1-5	many	.	TRBV20-1	TGCAGTGCTAGGGCCTCAGTGGGGTATCATCAGCCCCAGCATTTT	CSARASVGYHQPQHF
TRBJ2-3	.	.	TRBV11-2	TGTGCCAGCAGCCCCCAAGGAGAGGCTACAGATACGCAGTATTTT	CASSPQGEATDTQYF
TRBJ1-5	many	.	TRBV5-1	TGCGCCAGCAGGGTGGGACCGATTAGCAATCAGCCCCAGCATTTT	CASRVGPISNQPQHF
TRBJ1-2	.	.	TRBV11-3	TGTGCCGGCAGCCCACGGGACGCCAAATATGGCTACACCTTC	CAGSPRDAKYGYTF
TRBJ1-2	once	.	TRBV30	TGTGCCTGGTGCCTCGTGACGGACTATGGTTACACCTTC	CAWCLVTDYGYTF